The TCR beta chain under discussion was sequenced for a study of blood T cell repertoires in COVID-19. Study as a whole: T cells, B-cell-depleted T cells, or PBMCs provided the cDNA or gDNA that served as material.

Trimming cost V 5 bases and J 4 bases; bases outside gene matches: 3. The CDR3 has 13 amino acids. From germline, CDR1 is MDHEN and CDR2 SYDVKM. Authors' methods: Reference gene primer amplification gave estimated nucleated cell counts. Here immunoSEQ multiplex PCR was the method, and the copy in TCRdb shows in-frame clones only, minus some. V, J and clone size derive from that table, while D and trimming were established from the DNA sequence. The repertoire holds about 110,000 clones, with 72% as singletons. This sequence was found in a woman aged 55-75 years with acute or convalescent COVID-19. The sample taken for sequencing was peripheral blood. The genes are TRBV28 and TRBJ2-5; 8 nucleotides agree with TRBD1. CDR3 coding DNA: TGTGCCAGCAGTGGACAGGGAGGAGAGACCCAGTACTTC. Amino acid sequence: CASSGQGGETQYF.